This is a list of T cell receptor beta chains from one sample in a study of T cell changes during pregnancy in multiple sclerosis. Clones were read by immunoSEQ multiplex PCR, and TCRdb kept only the in-frame ones, dropping some. This table has approximately 20,000 clones, approximately 90% appearing once. Here the sequenced sample was CD8+ T cells from peripheral blood mononuclear cells, taken in the second trimester of pregnancy. These receptor sequences come from a female donor in good health, enrolled as a control in a pregnancy study. Each CDR3 is given without its conserved first and last residue.

j_gene | len | v_gene | CDR3aa
TRBJ2-3 | 14 | TRBV7-8 | ASSFTPRISTDTQY
TRBJ2-1 | 13 | TRBV9 | ASSVDGSQNNEQF
TRBJ2-7 | 13 | TRBV19 | ASSIGRGPAYEQY
TRBJ1-2 | 13 | TRBV6-5 | ASSYSIGGFYGYT
TRBJ1-1 | 9 | TRBV6-5 | ASTYGVEAF
TRBJ1-4 | 13 | TRBV7-8 | ASSYLDRGDEKLF
TRBJ2-5 | 14 | TRBV6-1 | ASSEVRQRSQETQY
TRBJ2-6 | 16 | TRBV5-1 | ASSLGWTVSSGANVLT
TRBJ2-3 | 15 | TRBV7-6 | ASSRKGLLGRTDTQY
TRBJ1-2 | 10 | TRBV9 | ASSPTGGDYT
TRBJ2-7 | 13 | TRBV4-2 | ASSQALDSPYEQY
TRBJ1-1 | 11 | TRBV27 | ASSPGQGWGAF
TRBJ2-3 | 13 | TRBV7-3 | ASSLSGGSADTQY
NA | 11 | TRBV19 | ASSLDSSYEQY
TRBJ2-7 | 14 | TRBV7-2 | ASSRIIAGDDGEQY
TRBJ2-7 | 9 | TRBV29-1 | SVHAGDEQY
TRBJ1-4 | 13 | TRBV27 | ASSTFGTEREKLF
TRBJ2-4 | 15 | TRBV7-9 | ASSLAVGGGSGNIQY
TRBJ2-7 | 14 | TRBV11-1 | ASSYGTSGPSYEQY
TRBJ2-3 | 13 | TRBV7-8 | ASSFVVSGTDTQY
TRBJ2-3 | 15 | TRBV7-2 | ASSVEGVLTSTDTQY
TRBJ1-3 | 13 | TRBV4-2 | ASSPQGLEGNTIY
TRBJ2-7 | 13 | TRBV5-1 | ASSLNSRRVHEQY
TRBJ1-1 | 10 | TRBV28 | ASSRDGDGAF
TRBJ2-1 | 12 | TRBV28 | ASSSRTGWNEQF
TRBJ2-5 | 11 | TRBV27 | ASSSGLAETQY
TRBJ1-5 | 14 | TRBV18 | ASSPVSAYSNQPQH
TRBJ2-7 | 10 | TRBV7-9 | ASSPRGYEQY
TRBJ1-1 | 10 | TRBV6-5 | ASSIGGTEAF
TRBJ2-7 | 13 | TRBV5-6 | ASSQRESPLYEQY
TRBJ2-7 | 13 | TRBV6-1 | ASSDNSGASYEQY
TRBJ2-5 | 13 | TRBV6-4 | ASSVEAGTQETQY
TRBJ1-1 | 14 | TRBV19 | ASSPGFGFMNTEAF
TRBJ2-1 | 14 | TRBV7-9 | ASSLGGGGSYNEQF
TRBJ2-1 | 13 | TRBV27 | ASSLGASGNNEQF
TRBJ2-7 | 16 | TRBV28 | ASSFPGEALAGSYEQY
TRBJ2-3 | 14 | TRBV27 | ASSSAFQGATDTQY
TRBJ2-4 | 10 | TRBV5-6 | ASSEAKNIQY
TRBJ2-1 | 14 | TRBV19 | ASSPYLAGVYNEQF
TRBJ2-7 | 15 | TRBV11-3 | ASSLERSRTGSREQY
TRBJ1-6 | 18 | TRBV21-1 | ASSKELGLPPSSYNSPLH
TRBJ2-6 | 13 | TRBV6-4 | ASSDSSSGANVLT
TRBJ2-3 | 14 | TRBV5-6 | ASSAGLAGGTDTQY
TRBJ2-7 | 11 | TRBV27 | ASSAGDSYEQY
TRBJ2-7 | 12 | TRBV28 | ASSLIQGKNEQY